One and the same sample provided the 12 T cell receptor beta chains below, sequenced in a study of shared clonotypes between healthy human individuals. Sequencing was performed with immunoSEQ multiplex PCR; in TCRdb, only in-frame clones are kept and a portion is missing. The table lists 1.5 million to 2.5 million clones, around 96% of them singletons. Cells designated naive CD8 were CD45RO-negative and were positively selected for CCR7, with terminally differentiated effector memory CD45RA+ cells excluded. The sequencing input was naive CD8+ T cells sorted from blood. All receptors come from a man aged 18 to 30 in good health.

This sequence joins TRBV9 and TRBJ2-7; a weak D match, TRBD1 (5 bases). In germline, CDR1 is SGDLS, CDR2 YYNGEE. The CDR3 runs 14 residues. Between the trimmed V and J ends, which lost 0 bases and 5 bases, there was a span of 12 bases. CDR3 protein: CASSVELGLNEQYF. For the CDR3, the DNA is TGTGCCAGCAGCGTAGAACTGGGGCTGAACGAGCAGTACTTC.

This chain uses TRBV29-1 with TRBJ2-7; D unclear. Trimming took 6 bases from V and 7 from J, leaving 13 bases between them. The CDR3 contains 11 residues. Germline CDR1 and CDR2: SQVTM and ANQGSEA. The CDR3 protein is CSVNWAWEQYF. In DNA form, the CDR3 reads TGCAGCGTGAACTGGGCGTGGGAGCAGTACTTC.

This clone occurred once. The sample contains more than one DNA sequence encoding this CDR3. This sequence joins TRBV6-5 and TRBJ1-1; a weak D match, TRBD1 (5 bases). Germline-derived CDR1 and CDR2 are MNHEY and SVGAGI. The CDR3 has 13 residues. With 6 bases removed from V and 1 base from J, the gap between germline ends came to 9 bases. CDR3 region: CASRSGGNTEAFF. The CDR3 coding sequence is TGTGCCAGCAGATCGGGGGGGAACACTGAAGCTTTCTTT.

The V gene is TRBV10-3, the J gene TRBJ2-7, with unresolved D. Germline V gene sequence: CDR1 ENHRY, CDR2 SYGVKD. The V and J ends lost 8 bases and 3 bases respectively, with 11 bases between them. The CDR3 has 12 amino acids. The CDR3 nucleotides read TGTGCCATCTCCCCGGATCTCTACGAGCAGTACTTC. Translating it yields CAISPDLYEQYF.

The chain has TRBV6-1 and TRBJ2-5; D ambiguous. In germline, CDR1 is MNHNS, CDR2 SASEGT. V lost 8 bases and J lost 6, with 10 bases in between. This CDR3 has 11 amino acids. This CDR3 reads CASGEQQTQYF. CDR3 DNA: TGTGCCAGCGGGGAACAACAGACCCAGTACTTC.

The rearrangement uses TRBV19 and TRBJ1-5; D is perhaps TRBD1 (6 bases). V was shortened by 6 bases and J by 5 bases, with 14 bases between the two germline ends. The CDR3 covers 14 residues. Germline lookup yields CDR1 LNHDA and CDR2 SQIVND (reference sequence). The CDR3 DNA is TGTGCCAGTAGCGCCGGACAGATCTATCAGCCCCAGCATTTT. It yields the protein CASSAGQIYQPQHF.

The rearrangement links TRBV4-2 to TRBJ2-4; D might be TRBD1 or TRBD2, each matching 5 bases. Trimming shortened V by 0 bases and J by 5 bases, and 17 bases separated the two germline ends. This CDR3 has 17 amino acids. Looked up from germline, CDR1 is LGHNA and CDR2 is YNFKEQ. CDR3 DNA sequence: TGTGCCAGCAGCCAAGATTTGAGGGGCGTAGAGGAAAACATTCAGTACTTC. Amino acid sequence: CASSQDLRGVEENIQYF.

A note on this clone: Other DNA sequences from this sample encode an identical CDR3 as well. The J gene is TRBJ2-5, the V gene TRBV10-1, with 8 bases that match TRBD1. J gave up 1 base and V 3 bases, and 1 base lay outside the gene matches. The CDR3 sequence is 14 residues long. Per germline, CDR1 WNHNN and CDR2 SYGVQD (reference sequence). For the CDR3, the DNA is TGCGCCAGCAGTGAAACAGGGGGCCAAGAGACCCAGTACTTC. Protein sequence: CASSETGGQETQYF.

CDR3 nucleotide sequence: TGTGCCAGCACCTGGGGGGGCGCGGGTGGCTACACCTTC. This gives the protein CASTWGGAGGYTF. The V and J genes are TRBV5-4 and TRBJ1-2, with a tentative D call TRBD1 (6 bases). V lost 6 bases to trimming and J lost 7 bases, with 16 bases between them. Per the germline V gene, CDR1 is SGHNT and CDR2 is YYREEE (reference sequence). The CDR3 extends over 13 amino acids.

CDR3 in amino acids: CSTHKIPPYEQYF. DNA of the CDR3: TGCAGCACACACAAAATCCCTCCCTACGAGCAGTACTTC. V is TRBV29-1 and J is TRBJ2-7; D not certain. V lost 8 bases and J lost 2, with 16 bases in between. CDR3 length: 13 residues. Germline V gene lookup returns CDR1 SQVTM and CDR2 ANQGSEA.

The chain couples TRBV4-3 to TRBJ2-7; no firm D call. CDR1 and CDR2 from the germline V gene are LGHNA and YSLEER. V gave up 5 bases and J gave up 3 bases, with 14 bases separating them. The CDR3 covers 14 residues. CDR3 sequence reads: CASSSAEFGYEQYF. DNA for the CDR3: TGCGCCAGCAGCTCCGCCGAGTTCGGCTACGAGCAGTACTTC.

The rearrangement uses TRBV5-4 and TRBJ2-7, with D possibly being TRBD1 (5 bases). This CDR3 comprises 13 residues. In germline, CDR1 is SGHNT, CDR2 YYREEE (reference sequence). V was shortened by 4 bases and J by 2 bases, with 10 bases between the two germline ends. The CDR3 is CASSHRQTYEQYF. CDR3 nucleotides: TGTGCCAGCAGCCACCGACAGACCTACGAGCAGTACTTC.